The 2 T cell receptor beta chains below were found in one sample sequenced in a study of T cells in Graves' hyperthyroidism and ophthalmopathy (dated by TCRdb to about 2019). The library was generated by multiplex PCR. The listed sequencing device is Illumina HiSeq 2000. Amplification of TCR beta CDR3 regions was carried out from RNA transcripts. The TCR CDR3 was subjected to a first round of RT-PCR using the HTBI primer set and the Qiagen OneStep RT-PCR kit. TCRdb's own reprocessing of the public reads used fastp at Q25 and MiXCR and kept productive beta chains. Duplicate CDR3 protein sequences are folded into a single record with the most common DNA and genes. The sample table lists hundreds of thousands of distinct CDR3 sequences, around 14% of them with a count of one. The ten top clones hold approximately 7.5% of the sample. The sample consisted of blood. These receptors all stem from a young woman with Graves' hyperthyroidism.

V usage is TRBV3-1 and J usage is TRBJ2-5; 8 bases agree with TRBD1. After removal of 0 bases from V and 2 bases from J, the junction contained 8 bases not matched to a gene. This CDR3 contains 17 residues. Germline loops: CDR1 LGHDT, CDR2 YNNKEL (reference sequence). The CDR3 sequence is CASSQDLDGQGQETQYF. The CDR3 nucleotides are TGTGCCAGCAGCCAAGATCTAGACGGACAGGGTCAAGAGACCCAGTACTTC.

This clonotype was counted many times. The chain combines TRBV7-3 with TRBJ2-3; D is unresolved. The CDR3 has 13 residues. Germline values: CDR1 SGHTA, CDR2 FQGTGA. Trimming pared 2 bases from V and 6 bases from J, leaving 9 bases between. CDR3 region: CASSLSGPDTQYF. The DNA of the CDR3 is TGTGCCAGCAGCTTATCCGGACCGGATACGCAGTATTTT.